These T cell receptor beta chains were read from a single sample in a study of blood T cell repertoires in COVID-19. The protocol was immunoSEQ multiplex PCR, while the TCRdb copy is restricted to in-frame clones and leaves out a portion. The sample includes roughly 200,000 clones, 70% to 90% of them seen just once. The specimen was peripheral blood. These receptor sequences come from a human donor with active or convalescent COVID-19. The donor label of this sample is uncertain. CDR3s include the opening cysteine and the closing phenylalanine or tryptophan. The D gene is left open where the match is weak. Not all rows give a size; the values are once, few, many and, for expanded clones, a class.

d_gene | len | abundance | j_gene | v_gene | CDR3aa | CDR3nt
. | 12 | . | TRBJ2-7 | TRBV30 | CAFGGSSYEQYF | TGTGCCTTTGGGGGCAGTAGTTACGAGCAGTACTTC
TRBD1 | 16 | . | TRBJ1-3 | TRBV6-1 | CASSGGTVYDENTIYF | TGTGCCAGCAGTGGGGGGACAGTTTACGATGAAAACACCATATATTTT
TRBD1 | 16 | few | TRBJ1-1 | TRBV28 | CASSLRQGAGNTEAFF | TGTGCCAGCAGCCTAAGACAGGGGGCTGGGAACACTGAAGCTTTCTTT
. | 15 | . | TRBJ1-5 | TRBV25-1 | CASSSQGRGNQPQHF | TGTGCCAGCAGTTCCCAGGGTAGAGGAAATCAGCCCCAGCATTTT
. | 15 | . | TRBJ2-2 | TRBV4-3 | CASSQSVVNTGELFF | TGCGCCAGCAGCCAAAGCGTCGTGAACACCGGGGAGCTGTTTTTT
. | 13 | . | TRBJ2-1 | TRBV18 | CASSPRAVIEQFF | TGTGCCAGCTCACCACGGGCAGTTATTGAGCAGTTCTTC
TRBD1 | 16 | . | TRBJ1-5 | TRBV7-2 | CASSLEAQGAGQPQHF | TGTGCCAGCAGCTTAGAAGCCCAGGGGGCTGGTCAGCCCCAGCATTTT
. | 14 | . | TRBJ1-6 | TRBV10-3 | CAISAGENNSPLHF | TGTGCCATCAGCGCCGGGGAAAATAATTCACCCCTCCACTTT
. | 13 | few | TRBJ1-6 | TRBV2 | CASTTDYNSPLHF | TGTGCCAGCACGACAGACTATAATTCACCCCTCCACTTT
TRBD2 | 17 | . | TRBJ2-3 | TRBV10-3 | CAIKTGGLAGGTDTQYF | TGTGCCATCAAGACGGGCGGACTAGCGGGAGGCACAGATACGCAGTATTTT
. | 15 | . | TRBJ2-5 | TRBV13 | CASSLGQDGGVTQYF | TGTGCCAGCAGCTTAGGCCAGGACGGGGGTGTGACCCAGTACTTC
. | 12 | . | TRBJ1-1 | TRBV29-1 | CSVGAMNTEAFF | TGCAGCGTTGGGGCCATGAACACTGAAGCTTTCTTT
TRBD1 | 15 | . | TRBJ2-5 | TRBV5-4 | CASSLYRGESETQYF | TGTGCCAGCAGCTTATACAGGGGAGAGTCAGAGACCCAGTACTTC
TRBD1 | 12 | . | TRBJ2-7 | TRBV27 | CASSLQGSEQYF | TGTGCCAGCAGTCTACAGGGGTCCGAGCAGTACTTC
. | 13 | . | TRBJ1-1 | TRBV27 | CASSYQEYTEAFF | TGTGCCAGCAGTTATCAGGAATACACTGAAGCTTTCTTT
. | 15 | . | TRBJ2-5 | TRBV5-1 | CASSGLRQGGETQYF | TGCGCCAGCAGCGGACTACGACAGGGTGGGGAGACCCAGTACTTC
. | 14 | . | TRBJ2-1 | TRBV11-3 | CASSLGRDHNEQFF | TGTGCCAGCAGCTTGGGGCGGGACCACAATGAGCAGTTCTTC
. | 17 | . | TRBJ2-1 | TRBV29-1 | CSVEGDAARVFFYEQFF | TGCAGCGTTGAAGGTGATGCAGCCAGGGTATTTTTTTATGAGCAGTTCTTC
. | 14 | once | TRBJ2-1 | TRBV30 | CAWQRGGLYNEQFF | TGTGCCTGGCAGAGGGGGGGCCTGTACAATGAGCAGTTCTTC
TRBD1 | 16 | . | TRBJ1-1 | TRBV10-3 | CAISVNSTGVDAEAFF | TGTGCCATCAGTGTAAACTCGACAGGGGTCGACGCTGAAGCTTTCTTT
TRBD1 | 15 | . | TRBJ1-2 | TRBV5-4 | CASSFDRAANYGYTF | TGTGCCAGCAGCTTTGACAGGGCGGCTAACTATGGCTACACCTTC
. | 15 | . | TRBJ2-3 | TRBV7-6 | CASSPRVGLTDTQYF | TGTGCCAGCAGCCCCCGTGTGGGCCTGACAGATACGCAGTATTTT
. | 16 | . | TRBJ2-7 | TRBV4-2 | CASSQEEGPGIYEQYF | TGTGCCAGCAGCCAAGAAGAAGGCCCAGGTATCTACGAGCAGTACTTC
TRBD2 | 13 | . | TRBJ2-3 | TRBV13 | CASSSAGTDTQYF | TGTGCCAGCAGCTCAGCGGGGACAGATACGCAGTATTTT
TRBD1 | 17 | . | TRBJ1-2 | TRBV6-1 | CASSDIRTGVGNYGYTF | TGTGCCAGCAGTGATATTAGGACAGGGGTTGGCAACTATGGCTACACCTTC
TRBD2 | 14 | few | TRBJ2-5 | TRBV7-2 | CASSLGGGLETQYF | TGTGCCAGCAGCTTAGGGGGGGGACTAGAGACCCAGTACTTC
. | 15 | . | TRBJ1-2 | TRBV11-2 | CASSLVLLGGNGYTF | TGTGCCAGCAGCTTAGTTTTATTGGGGGGGAATGGCTACACCTTC
TRBD1 | 14 | . | TRBJ1-5 | TRBV19 | CASSLRGSGQPQHF | TGTGCCAGTAGCCTCAGGGGGTCAGGGCAGCCCCAGCATTTT
TRBD2 | 13 | once | TRBJ2-1 | TRBV25-1 | CASSGGLGSEQFF | TGTGCCAGCAGTGGAGGACTAGGTTCTGAGCAGTTCTTC
TRBD2 | 16 | . | TRBJ2-1 | TRBV5-4 | CASSAARGGSYNEQFF | TGTGCCAGCAGCGCGGCGCGGGGGGGCTCCTACAATGAGCAGTTCTTC
. | 15 | few | TRBJ1-1 | TRBV7-6 | CASSPWNGGNTEAFF | TGTGCCAGCAGCCCCTGGAATGGGGGCAACACTGAAGCTTTCTTT
. | 17 | . | TRBJ1-5 | TRBV7-9 | CASSFVSQMYSNQPQHF | TGTGCCAGCAGCTTCGTAAGTCAGATGTATAGCAATCAGCCCCAGCATTTT
. | 13 | . | TRBJ2-7 | TRBV11-2 | CASSLFKPHEQYF | TGTGCCAGCAGCTTATTTAAGCCCCACGAGCAGTACTTC
TRBD2 | 13 | . | TRBJ2-7 | TRBV7-3 | CASRTSGNYEQYF | TGTGCCAGCCGGACTAGCGGGAACTACGAGCAGTACTTC
. | 15 | . | TRBJ1-5 | TRBV5-4 | CASSPRGTNNQPQHF | TGTGCCAGCAGTCCCAGAGGGACAAATAATCAGCCCCAGCATTTT
. | 19 | . | TRBJ1-5 | TRBV3-1/TRBV3-2 | CASSQRRVPNRRDNQPQHF | TGTGCCAGCAGCCAAAGACGGGTACCAAACAGGAGAGACAATCAGCCCCAGCATTTT
. | 14 | . | TRBJ2-1 | TRBV7-2 | CASSVSGGGSEQFF | TGTGCCAGCAGCGTGTCCGGGGGCGGGAGTGAGCAGTTCTTC
TRBD1 | 14 | . | TRBJ2-5 | TRBV2 | CASRTDRVEETQYF | TGTGCCAGCAGGACGGACAGGGTCGAAGAGACCCAGTACTTC
. | 16 | . | TRBJ2-2 | TRBV28 | CASSLVTATLTGELFF | TGTGCCAGCAGTTTAGTGACAGCCACACTCACCGGGGAGCTGTTTTTT
TRBD2 | 17 | . | TRBJ2-1 | TRBV4-2 | CASSQGLGTSGYNEQFF | TGTGCCAGCAGCCAAGGACTCGGGACTAGCGGGTACAATGAGCAGTTCTTC
. | 14 | . | TRBJ2-7 | TRBV5-1 | CATGRGREEDEQYF | TGCGCCACCGGGAGGGGGCGGGAGGAGGATGAGCAGTACTTC
. | 11 | . | TRBJ2-1 | TRBV19 | CASSAYYEQFF | TGTGCCAGTAGTGCCTACTATGAGCAGTTCTTC
. | 13 | . | TRBJ2-3 | TRBV27 | CASSLRELDTQYF | TGTGCCAGCAGTTTGCGAGAATTAGATACGCAGTATTTT